This is a list of T cell receptor beta chains from one sample in a study of beta chain features in type 1 diabetes. The assay was immunoSEQ multiplex PCR, and TCRdb's table has in-frame clones only and misses some. Of about 230,000 clones in the sample, about 9.3% were seen once. Sample: naive CD4+ T cells from blood. Receptors were obtained from a woman aged 18-29 years in good health. Both conserved end residues are part of each CDR3. A D gene is named only where the DNA matches it firmly. Size is stated for part of the rows, as once, few or many counts, or as a class when the clone is expanded.

few TRBJ1-2 TRBV5-1 TRBD1 TGCGCCAGCAGCGCGGGGACAGGGATTACGTACACCTTC CASSAGTGITYTF
few TRBJ2-1 TRBV18 TRBD1 TGTGCCAGCTCACCGGGACAGGGGGCCCCCAGCGGGAATGAGCAGTTCTTC CASSPGQGAPSGNEQFF
few TRBJ1-2 TRBV6-6 . TGTGCCAGCAGTTACGTACAGGGCTCTGGCTACACCTTC CASSYVQGSGYTF
few TRBJ1-4 TRBV14 . TGTGCCAGCAGCCAAGGACGGGACTGGAATGAAAAACTGTTTTTT CASSQGRDWNEKLFF
. TRBJ2-5 TRBV2 . TGTGCCAGCAGCGCACTGGACTTTCAAGAGACCCAGTACTTC CASSALDFQETQYF
few TRBJ1-3 TRBV5-6 . TGTGCCAGCAGGCGCATGGGAAACACCATATATTTT CASRRMGNTIYF
. TRBJ2-7 TRBV29-1 . TGCAGCGTCCACGGTGGACACGGGAGCTCCTACGAGCAGTACTTC CSVHGGHGSSYEQYF
. TRBJ1-2 TRBV5-6 . TGTGCCAGCAGCCTCGGACAAGGGGGAATATATGGCTACACCTTC CASSLGQGGIYGYTF
. TRBJ2-7 TRBV7-9 . TGTGCCAGCAGTAGGAGCGCCTACGAGCAGTACTTC CASSRSAYEQYF
. TRBJ1-1 TRBV28 . TGTGCCAGCCGAAGGGGCCCGAACACTGAAGCTTTCTTT CASRRGPNTEAFF
. TRBJ1-2 TRBV5-1 TRBD1 TGCGCCAGCAGCTTGACAGGGGGGGAGCACGGCTACACCTTC CASSLTGGEHGYTF
. TRBJ2-3 TRBV6-1 TRBD1 TGTGCCAGCAGTCTAACAGGGGCGGCAGATACGCAGTATTTT CASSLTGAADTQYF